Below, 22 T cell receptor beta chains from the same sample are listed, as sequenced in a study of T cells after yellow fever vaccination. In TCRdb, the 5' RACE reads were re-called with MiXCR into one record per CDR3 protein. The sample lists some 560,000 distinct CDR3 sequences; under 25% were seen once. The specimen comprised PBMCs, sampled 15 days after the yellow fever booster vaccination. Receptor source: a man aged 25-45 years who received the YFV17D yellow fever vaccine.

This clonotype has just one count. This sequence joins TRBV7-2 and TRBJ2-4, with D possibly TRBD2 on 5 matching bases. The germline gives CDR1 SGHTA, CDR2 FQGNSA. The CDR3 length is 13 residues. V was shortened by 5 bases and J by 8 bases, with 13 bases between the two germline ends. CDR3 DNA: TGTGCCAGCAGCCCGGGAACCAAGGACATTCAGTACTTC. Its translation is CASSPGTKDIQYF.

The table lists this clonotype with a few counts. This rearrangement joins TRBV4-2 to TRBJ2-1; D may be TRBD1 (6 bases). Trimming left V 0 bases short and J 7 bases short, with 16 bases between. CDR3 size: 16 residues. Germline V gene data show CDR1 as LGHNA and CDR2 as YNFKEQ. The CDR3 loop is CASSQDPRGNRNEQFF. CDR3 DNA sequence: TGTGCCAGCAGCCAAGATCCCAGGGGAAATAGGAATGAGCAGTTCTTC.

The chain links TRBV18 to TRBJ2-7; no definite D call. Germline CDR1 reads KGHSH; CDR2 reads LQKENI. V lost 3 bases to trimming and J lost 2 bases, with 11 bases between them. The CDR3 spans 14 residues. Written as DNA, the CDR3 is TGTGCCAGCTCACCCGATCAGGAAGCCTACGAGCAGTACTTC. This translates into CASSPDQEAYEQYF.

The chain joins TRBV4-3 to TRBJ2-6; unclear D gene. Germline values: CDR1 LGHNA, CDR2 YSLEER. V shed 0 bases and J shed 0 bases, with 9 bases lying between them. This CDR3 comprises 17 residues. The CDR3 nucleotides read TGCGCCAGCAGCCAAGATTCCACATTCTCTGGGGCCAACGTCCTGACTTTC. Translating it yields CASSQDSTFSGANVLTF.

The J gene is TRBJ2-3, the V gene TRBV20-1; D unclear. The CDR3 covers 12 residues. CDR1 is DFQATT, CDR2 SNEGSKA, per germline (reference sequence). V was clipped by 1 base and J by 6 bases, with 8 bases between them. The CDR3 bases are TGCAGTGCTAGAGTCTCGTCGGATACGCAGTATTTT. This sequence encodes CSARVSSDTQYF.

The DNA of the CDR3 is TGTGCCAGCAGCGTCGCAGGGACAGGGCGGAATGAGCAGTTCTTC. It is translated as CASSVAGTGRNEQFF. The rearrangement links TRBV9 to TRBJ2-1; TRBD1 aligns across 9 bases. With V trimmed by 2 bases and J by 7 bases, 7 bases remained unmatched. The V gene's germline CDR1 is SGDLS and CDR2 YYNGEE. The CDR3 consists of 15 residues.

The chain recombines TRBV28 with TRBJ1-1; D is unresolved. The CDR3 length is 12 residues. The germline V gene has CDR1 MDHEN and CDR2 SYDVKM. V was clipped by 6 bases and J by 7 bases, with 12 bases between them. DNA for the CDR3: TGTGCCAGCAGCCTAGGGTACAGTGAAGCTTTCTTT. Protein product: CASSLGYSEAFF.

The rearrangement joins TRBV4-2 to TRBJ1-1, with 7 positions matching TRBD1. Trimming at V came to 3 bases and at J to 12 bases, leaving 7 bases not matched to a gene. CDR3 length: 12 amino acids. The germline gives CDR1 LGHNA, CDR2 YNFKEQ. Here the CDR3 DNA reads TGTGCCAGCAGCCAGGACAGGATCTTGACTTTCTTT. As protein: CASSQDRILTFF.

The chain carries TRBV27 and TRBJ2-3, with a possible D match to TRBD1 (5 bases). This CDR3 is 10 amino acids long. Germline V CDR1 and CDR2: MNHEY, SMNVEV (reference sequence). The DNA of the CDR3 is TGTGCTCCCAGGGCCAATACGCAGTATTTT. Translating gives CAPRANTQYF.

The chain has TRBV27 and TRBJ2-7; D might be TRBD1 (5 bases). V was pared by 3 bases and J by 5 bases, with 20 bases between. Germline V lookup: CDR1 MNHEY, CDR2 SMNVEV (reference sequence). The CDR3 length is 16 residues. The CDR3 loop is CASSFYHRISYNEQYF. CDR3 bases: TGTGCCAGCAGTTTTTACCACAGGATATCCTACAACGAGCAGTACTTC.

DNA of the CDR3: TGTGCCAGCAGCTCCTCAGGGATCTCTGGGGCCAACGTCCTGACTTTC. Its protein product is CASSSSGISGANVLTF. V and J are TRBV11-2 and TRBJ2-6, with D maybe TRBD1 (5 bases). Germline V gives CDR1 SGHAT, CDR2 FQNNGV. V lost 4 bases to trimming and J lost 0 bases, with 10 bases between them. CDR3 size: 16 residues.

The sample holds many counts of this clonotype. This CDR3 is CASSSPGEASSYEQYF. Here the CDR3 DNA reads TGTGCCAGCAGCTCGCCGGGAGAGGCGAGCTCCTACGAGCAGTACTTC. The chain carries TRBV11-2 and TRBJ2-7; D might be TRBD2 (6 bases). Trimming stripped 4 bases from V and 0 bases from J, with 16 bases between. CDR1 is SGHAT and CDR2 is FQNNGV in the germline V gene. CDR3 length: 16 amino acids.

This clonotype was recorded at least ten times. The chain links TRBV12-3 or TRBV12-4 to TRBJ2-5; D is perhaps TRBD1 (6 bases). Between the trimmed V and J ends, which lost 6 bases and 1 base, there was a span of 12 bases. The CDR3 has 14 residues. CDR3 coding DNA: TGTGCCAGCAGCCGACAGGCACCCCAAGAGACCCAGTACTTC. Encoded protein: CASSRQAPQETQYF.

This clonotype was seen only a few times. This chain links TRBV29-1 with TRBJ1-1; D remains ambiguous. Trimming took 2 bases from V and 2 from J, leaving 9 bases between them. CDR1 SQVTM and CDR2 ANQGSEA come from the germline V gene. The CDR3 totals 13 residues. The CDR3 protein is CSVESGRNTEAFF. In nucleotides, the CDR3 is TGCAGCGTTGAATCCGGGCGTAACACTGAAGCTTTCTTT.

V usage is TRBV28 and J usage is TRBJ1-5; no reliable D call. Germline CDR1 MDHEN, CDR2 SYDVKM. V dropped 9 bases and J dropped 2 bases, with 8 bases sitting between them. This CDR3 is built from 12 residues. CDR3 bases: TGTGCCAGTCGGCGCGGCAATCAGCCCCAGCATTTT. Encoded protein: CASRRGNQPQHF.

This clonotype was counted only a few times. The CDR3 reads CSADQGGTHNEQFF. The CDR3, as DNA: TGCAGTGCAGATCAGGGGGGGACACACAATGAGCAGTTCTTC. This chain links TRBV20-1 with TRBJ2-1; the D call may be TRBD1 or TRBD2 (7 bases each). This CDR3 region has 14 residues. From germline, CDR1 is DFQATT and CDR2 SNEGSKA (reference sequence). Deletions cut 6 bases from V and 5 bases from J, with 17 bases between.

This clonotype showed up many times. The chain has TRBV18 and TRBJ2-2, with D unclear. This CDR3 contains 14 residues. Germline assignment: CDR1 KGHSH and CDR2 LQKENI. The V and J ends lost 1 base and 1 base respectively, with 4 bases between them. CDR3 sequence (DNA): TGTGCCAGCTCACCACTCCGGAACACCGGGGAGCTGTTTTTT. Translating it yields CASSPLRNTGELFF. The full variable domain, rest sourced from reference TRBV18 and TRBJ2-2, is NAGVMQNPRHLVRRRGQEARLRCSPMKGHSHVYWYRQLPEEGLKFMVYLQKENIIDESGMPKERFSAEFPKEGPSILRIQQVVRGDSAAYFCASSPLRNTGELFFGEGSRLTVL.

The rearrangement uses TRBV20-1 and TRBJ2-1; 13 nucleotides match TRBD2. Germline V gene lookup returns CDR1 DFQATT and CDR2 SNEGSKA (reference sequence). The V segment lost 3 bases and the J segment 9 bases; nucleotides outside the gene matches: 2. The CDR3 extends over 13 amino acids. The CDR3 DNA reads TGCAGTGCTAGGACTAGCGGGAGGAGTGAGCAGTTCTTC. Its protein is CSARTSGRSEQFF.

This rearrangement joins TRBV7-8 to TRBJ2-3; maybe TRBD2 (5 bases). CDR1 and CDR2 (germline): SGHVS, FQNEAQ. V lost 5 bases and J 8 bases, leaving 20 bases between the germline ends. The length of the CDR3 is 15 residues. In DNA form, the CDR3 reads TGTGCCAGCAGCCCGACCCTAGTAGGACTTAGTACGCAGTATTTT. Protein product: CASSPTLVGLSTQYF.

Only a few counts were recorded for this clonotype. The chain uses TRBV7-6 and TRBJ2-1; unclear D gene. Germline lookup yields CDR1 SGHVS and CDR2 FNYEAQ. V was shortened by 4 bases and J by 9 bases, with 16 bases between the two germline ends. The CDR3 length is 14 residues. The CDR3 sequence: CASSSPGRPTEQFF. For the CDR3, the DNA is TGTGCCAGCAGCTCCCCAGGCCGTCCGACTGAGCAGTTCTTC.

Only a few counts were recorded for this clonotype. The CDR3 DNA sequence: TGTGCCAGCAGTGGCCCCGGGGACCCAAGTAGCCCCACAGATACGCAGTATTTT. It translates to CASSGPGDPSSPTDTQYF. The genes are TRBV6-1 and TRBJ2-3; D may match TRBD1 or TRBD2 (5 bases each). This CDR3 spans 18 amino acids. Germline values: CDR1 MNHNS, CDR2 SASEGT. Trimming shortened V by 4 bases and J by 2 bases, and 22 bases separated the two germline ends.

The chain combines TRBV4-2 with TRBJ2-3, with D unclear. The CDR3 has 13 amino acids. Germline CDR1 and CDR2: LGHNA and YNFKEQ. Trimming removed 0 bases from V and 4 bases from J, with 5 bases in between. CDR3 nucleotides: TGTGCCAGCAGCCAAGATTCGGCAGATACGCAGTATTTT. Translating gives CASSQDSADTQYF.